This T cell receptor beta chain was recovered during a study of blood T cell repertoires in COVID-19. Under the authors' procedure: Nucleated cell number was recorded as an estimate derived from reference gene primer amplification. Generated by immunoSEQ multiplex PCR, the TCRdb table keeps only in-frame clones and is missing some. That table is the source of V, J and clone size, and D and trimming were worked out from the DNA. The sample lists 300,000 to 350,000 clones, roughly 87% occurring once. Seattle cases were enrolled at active infection and followed longitudinally. The sequencing sample was made of peripheral blood. This TCR was sampled from a man between 25 and 39 years old with COVID-19, enrolled during active disease.

The CDR3 DNA reads TGTGCCAGCAGCTCGGGACTAGCGGGGGTAGAAGAGCAGTACTTC. It encodes CASSSGLAGVEEQYF. The chain combines TRBV7-2 with TRBJ2-7; 14 bases are a match to TRBD2. With V trimmed by 4 bases and J by 7 bases, 6 bases remained unmatched. The CDR3 is 15 residues long. Germline CDR1 reads SGHTA; CDR2 reads FQGNSA.